This TCR beta chain was captured by sequencing in a study of neurological immune-mediated disorders. The V end lost 1 base, the J end lost 5 bases, and 9 bases lay between the germline ends. The CDR3 has 13 residues. Germline V CDR1 and CDR2: SGHTA, FQGNSA. Overall study findings and caveats: The study found no CDR3 amino acid sequences shared by expanded clones across subjects, suggesting private repertoires in all groups.

This clonotype was observed many times. The antigen remains unidentified. The cDNA was generated through 5'RACE incorporating 10-nucleotide random UMIs. TCRdb reanalysed the 5' RACE reads using MiXCR and keeps one entry per CDR3 protein. The repertoire has tens of thousands of distinct CDR3 sequences, 2.5% of them found once; the top ten carry approximately 2.4%. The chain employs TRBV7-2 and TRBJ2-7, with a possible D match to TRBD2 (6 bases). Sequences were obtained from PBMCs. The clonotype was recovered from a man aged 45 to 65 with multiple sclerosis. The CDR3, as DNA: TGTGCCAGCAGCTTAGTGGGGAGGAACGAGCAGTACTTC. It codes for CASSLVGRNEQYF.